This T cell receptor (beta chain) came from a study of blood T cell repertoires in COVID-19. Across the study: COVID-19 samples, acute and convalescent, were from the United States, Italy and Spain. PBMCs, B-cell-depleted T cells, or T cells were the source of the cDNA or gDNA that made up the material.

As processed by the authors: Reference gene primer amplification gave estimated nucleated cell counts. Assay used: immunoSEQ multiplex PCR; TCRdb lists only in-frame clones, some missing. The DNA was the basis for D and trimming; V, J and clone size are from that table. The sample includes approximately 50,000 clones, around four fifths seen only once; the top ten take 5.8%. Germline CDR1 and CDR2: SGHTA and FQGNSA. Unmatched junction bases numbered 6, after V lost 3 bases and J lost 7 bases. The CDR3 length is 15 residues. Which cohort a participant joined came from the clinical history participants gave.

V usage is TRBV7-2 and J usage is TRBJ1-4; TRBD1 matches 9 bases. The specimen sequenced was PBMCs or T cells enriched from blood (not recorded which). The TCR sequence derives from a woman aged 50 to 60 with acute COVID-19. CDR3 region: CASSFQTGGGEKLFF. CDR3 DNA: TGTGCCAGCAGCTTTCAGACAGGGGGGGGTGAAAAACTGTTTTTT.